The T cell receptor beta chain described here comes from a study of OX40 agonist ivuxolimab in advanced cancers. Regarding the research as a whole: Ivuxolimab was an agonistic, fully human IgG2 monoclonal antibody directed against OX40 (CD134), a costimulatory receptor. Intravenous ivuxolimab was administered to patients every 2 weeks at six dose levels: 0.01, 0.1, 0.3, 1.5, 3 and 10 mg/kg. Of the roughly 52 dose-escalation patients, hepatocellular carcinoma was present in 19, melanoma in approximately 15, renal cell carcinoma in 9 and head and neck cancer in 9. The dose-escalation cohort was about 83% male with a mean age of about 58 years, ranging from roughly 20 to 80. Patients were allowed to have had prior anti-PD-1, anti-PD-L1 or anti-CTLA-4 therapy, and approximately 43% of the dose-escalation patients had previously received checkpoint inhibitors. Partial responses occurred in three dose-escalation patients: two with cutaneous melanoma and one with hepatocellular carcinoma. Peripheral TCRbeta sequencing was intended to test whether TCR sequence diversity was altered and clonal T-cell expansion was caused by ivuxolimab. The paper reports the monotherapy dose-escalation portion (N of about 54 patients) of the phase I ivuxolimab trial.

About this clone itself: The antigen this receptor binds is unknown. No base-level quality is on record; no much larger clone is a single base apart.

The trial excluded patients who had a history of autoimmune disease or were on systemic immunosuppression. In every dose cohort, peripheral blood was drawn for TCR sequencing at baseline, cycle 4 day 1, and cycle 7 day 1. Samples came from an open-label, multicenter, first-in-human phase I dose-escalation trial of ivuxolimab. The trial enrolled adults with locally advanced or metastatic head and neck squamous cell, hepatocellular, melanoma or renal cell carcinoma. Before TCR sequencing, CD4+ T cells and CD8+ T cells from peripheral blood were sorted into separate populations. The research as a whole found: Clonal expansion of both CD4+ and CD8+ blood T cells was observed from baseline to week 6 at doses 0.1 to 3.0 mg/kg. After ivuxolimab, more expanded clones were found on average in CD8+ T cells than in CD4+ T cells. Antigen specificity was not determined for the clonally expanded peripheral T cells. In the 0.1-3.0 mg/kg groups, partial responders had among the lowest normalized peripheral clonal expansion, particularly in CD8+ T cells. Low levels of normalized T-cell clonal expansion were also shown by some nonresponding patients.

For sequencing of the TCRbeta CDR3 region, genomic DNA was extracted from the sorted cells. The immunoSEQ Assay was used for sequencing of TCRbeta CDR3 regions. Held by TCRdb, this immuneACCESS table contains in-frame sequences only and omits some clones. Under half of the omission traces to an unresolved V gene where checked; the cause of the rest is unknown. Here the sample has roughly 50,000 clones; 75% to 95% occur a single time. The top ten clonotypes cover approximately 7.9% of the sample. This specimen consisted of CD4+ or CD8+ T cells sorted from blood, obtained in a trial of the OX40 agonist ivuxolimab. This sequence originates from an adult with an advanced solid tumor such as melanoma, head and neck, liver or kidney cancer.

The nucleotide sequence reads TGTGCCAGCAGCTTCTTAAACAGGGGGCACACTGAAGCTTTCTTT. This codes for CASSFLNRGHTEAFF. The chain was built from TRBV5-4 and TRBJ1-1; 9 nucleotides in the junction match TRBD1. CDR3 length: 15 amino acids, cysteine to phenylalanine. Solely the CDR3 DNA is kept, with 45 bases framed from the first base. Sequences SGHNT (CDR1) and YYREEE (CDR2) are obtained from the germline V gene (reference sequence). V trim: 2 bases; J trim: 3 bases; unmatched bases: 5. With the rest looked up from the reference TRBV5-4 and TRBJ1-1 genes rather than sequenced, the full variable domain is ETGVTQSPTHLIKTRGQQVTLRCSSQSGHNTVSWYQQALGQGPQFIFQYYREEENGRGNFPPRFSGLQFPNYSSELNVNALELDDSALYLCASSFLNRGHTEAFFGQGTRLTVV.